The rows below give T cell receptor beta chains drawn from one sample of a study of neurological immune-mediated disorders. MiXCR, applied by TCRdb to the 5' RACE reads, yields one record per CDR3 protein. The sample lists about 57,000 distinct CDR3 sequences, more than 9.5% occurring once. Sequencing was carried out using PBMCs. The receptors originated from a woman aged 60 to 75 with HTLV-1-associated myelopathy (HAM/TSP). CDR3s include the opening cysteine and the closing phenylalanine or tryptophan. The D gene is left open where the match is weak. Some rows mark clone size as missing; the rest say once, few, many or name a class of expanded clone.

v_gene: TRBV7-9
j_gene: TRBJ2-7
abundance: many
d_gene: TRBD1
CDR3nt: TGTGCCAGCAGCTCCACCCCCGGGACAGGGGCATACGAGCAGTACTTC
CDR3aa: CASSSTPGTGAYEQYF

v_gene: TRBV7-9
j_gene: TRBJ2-3
abundance: many
d_gene: NA
CDR3nt: TGTGCCAGCAAGTCAGGGGCAGATACGCAGTATTTT
CDR3aa: CASKSGADTQYF

v_gene: TRBV3-1
j_gene: TRBJ1-1
abundance: many
d_gene: TRBD1
CDR3nt: TGTGCCAGCAGCCGCATTACAGGGGGCATTGAAGCTTTCTTT
CDR3aa: CASSRITGGIEAFF

v_gene: TRBV10-3
j_gene: TRBJ1-2
abundance: many
d_gene: NA
CDR3nt: TGTGCCATCACTCAGGGCGGCTATGGCTACACCTTC
CDR3aa: CAITQGGYGYTF

v_gene: TRBV7-9
j_gene: TRBJ1-4
abundance: many
d_gene: NA
CDR3nt: TGTGCCAGCAGCTTAGGCCGGCAGGGGTCTGAAAAACTGTTTTTT
CDR3aa: CASSLGRQGSEKLFF

v_gene: TRBV20-1
j_gene: TRBJ2-3
abundance: NA
d_gene: NA
CDR3nt: TGCAGTGCTAGAGTACCAGGATTCACAGATACGCATTATTTT
CDR3aa: CSARVPGFTDTHYF

v_gene: TRBV20-1
j_gene: TRBJ2-3
abundance: many
d_gene: TRBD2
CDR3nt: TGCAGTGCTAGAGATGGGGCGGGAGGGGACACAGATACGCAGTATTTT
CDR3aa: CSARDGAGGDTDTQYF

v_gene: TRBV5-1
j_gene: TRBJ1-6
abundance: many
d_gene: NA
CDR3nt: TGCGCCAGCAGCTTAGAGGGCAATAATTCACCCCTCCACTTT
CDR3aa: CASSLEGNNSPLHF

v_gene: TRBV20-1
j_gene: TRBJ2-2
abundance: many
d_gene: NA
CDR3nt: TGCAGTGCTAGTTGGCGGACCGGGGAGCTGTTTTTT
CDR3aa: CSASWRTGELFF

v_gene: TRBV7-9
j_gene: TRBJ2-3
abundance: many
d_gene: TRBD2
CDR3nt: TGTGCCAGCAGCCCCCTCGGGAGGACTAGCACAGATACGCAGTATTTT
CDR3aa: CASSPLGRTSTDTQYF

v_gene: TRBV7-8
j_gene: TRBJ2-1
abundance: many
d_gene: NA
CDR3nt: TGTGCCAGCAGCTTCGAGGGCGGGGCATACAATGAGCAGTTCTTC
CDR3aa: CASSFEGGAYNEQFF

v_gene: TRBV5-1
j_gene: TRBJ1-2
abundance: many
d_gene: NA
CDR3nt: TGCGCCAGCAGCTTGGACGGACAGATGTATGGCTACACCTTC
CDR3aa: CASSLDGQMYGYTF

v_gene: TRBV6-2/TRBV6-3
j_gene: TRBJ1-5
abundance: NA
d_gene: NA
CDR3nt: TGTGCCACAACGTGGGGGGACAATAGCAATCAGCCCCAGCATTTT
CDR3aa: CATTWGDNSNQPQHF

v_gene: TRBV20-1
j_gene: TRBJ1-2
abundance: many
d_gene: NA
CDR3nt: TGCAGTGCTAGTCAGGGAGATAACTATGGCTACACCTTC
CDR3aa: CSASQGDNYGYTF

v_gene: TRBV11-2
j_gene: TRBJ1-1
abundance: many
d_gene: NA
CDR3nt: TGTGCCAGCAGCCCAGGCCACATGAACACTGAAGCTTTCTTT
CDR3aa: CASSPGHMNTEAFF

v_gene: TRBV20-1
j_gene: TRBJ2-5
abundance: many
d_gene: NA
CDR3nt: TGCAGTGCTAGAGATTTTGGCAGTTCCCAAGAGACCCAGTACTTC
CDR3aa: CSARDFGSSQETQYF

v_gene: TRBV7-9
j_gene: TRBJ2-5
abundance: many
d_gene: TRBD2
CDR3nt: TGTGCCAGCAGCACCCCGACTAGCGGGAGGCGGCGGGAGACCCAGTACTTC
CDR3aa: CASSTPTSGRRRETQYF

v_gene: TRBV5-1
j_gene: TRBJ2-7
abundance: many
d_gene: NA
CDR3nt: TGCGCCAGCAGCTTGGCCGCGTCGGGTTTGCCCGAGCAGTACTTC
CDR3aa: CASSLAASGLPEQYF

v_gene: TRBV5-1
j_gene: TRBJ2-5
abundance: many
d_gene: NA
CDR3nt: TGCGCCAGCAGCTTATCCCAAATCGAGACCCAGTACTTC
CDR3aa: CASSLSQIETQYF

v_gene: TRBV5-1
j_gene: TRBJ1-1
abundance: many
d_gene: NA
CDR3nt: TGCGCCAGCAGCTTGGAACAGAGCACTGAAGCTTTCTTT
CDR3aa: CASSLEQSTEAFF

v_gene: TRBV12-3/TRBV12-4
j_gene: TRBJ2-1
abundance: many
d_gene: NA
CDR3nt: TGTGCCAGCACCGGGACACCTTACAATGAGCAGTTCTTC
CDR3aa: CASTGTPYNEQFF

v_gene: TRBV5-1
j_gene: TRBJ1-2
abundance: NA
d_gene: NA
CDR3nt: TGCGCCAGCAGCTTGACCCGACAGTCCAGGGAAGGCTACACCTTC
CDR3aa: CASSLTRQSREGYTF

v_gene: TRBV20-1
j_gene: TRBJ2-1
abundance: NA
d_gene: TRBD2
CDR3nt: TGCAGTGCGAATAGCGGGAGAGTCTCCTACAATGAGCAGTTCTTC
CDR3aa: CSANSGRVSYNEQFF

v_gene: TRBV7-9
j_gene: TRBJ2-7
abundance: many
d_gene: NA
CDR3nt: TGTGCCGCCGATACTATGGGGAGTCCCGAGCAGTACTTC
CDR3aa: CAADTMGSPEQYF

v_gene: TRBV29-1
j_gene: TRBJ2-3
abundance: many
d_gene: TRBD2
CDR3nt: TGCAGCGTTCGAGGGCTAGCGGGAGGAAAAGATACGCAGTATTTT
CDR3aa: CSVRGLAGGKDTQYF

v_gene: TRBV29-1
j_gene: TRBJ2-7
abundance: many
d_gene: NA
CDR3nt: TGCAGCGTTGAAGCCTACGAGCAGTACTTC
CDR3aa: CSVEAYEQYF

v_gene: TRBV29-1
j_gene: TRBJ2-7
abundance: many
d_gene: NA
CDR3nt: TGCAGCGTTGAAACGGAGGGGAGCATATACGAGCAGTACTTC
CDR3aa: CSVETEGSIYEQYF

v_gene: TRBV5-1
j_gene: TRBJ2-7
abundance: NA
d_gene: NA
CDR3nt: TGCGCCAGCAGCTTGGCTTACAAGTCCTACGAGCAGTACTTC
CDR3aa: CASSLAYKSYEQYF

v_gene: TRBV20-1
j_gene: TRBJ2-3
abundance: many
d_gene: NA
CDR3nt: TGCAGTGCTAGGAGGGTAGTATGGGGCACAGATACGCAGTATTTT
CDR3aa: CSARRVVWGTDTQYF

v_gene: TRBV5-6
j_gene: TRBJ2-1
abundance: few
d_gene: NA
CDR3nt: TGTGCCAGCAGCTTGGTTGGGGGGAATCTGGGCAATGAGCAGTTCTTC
CDR3aa: CASSLVGGNLGNEQFF

v_gene: TRBV12-2
j_gene: TRBJ2-3
abundance: NA
d_gene: NA
CDR3nt: TGTGCAAGTCGCTTAGGTCTTTGGGCCCCAACAGCTACGCAGTATTTT
CDR3aa: CASRLGLWAPTATQYF

v_gene: TRBV5-1
j_gene: TRBJ2-5
abundance: once
d_gene: TRBD2
CDR3nt: TGCGCCAGCAGCTTAGAAGCGGGAGTAAAGACCCAATACTTC
CDR3aa: CASSLEAGVKTQYF

v_gene: TRBV25-1
j_gene: TRBJ2-2
abundance: many
d_gene: NA
CDR3nt: TGTGCCAGCGCCCGGACGGATTTAGACACCGGGGAGCTGTTTTTT
CDR3aa: CASARTDLDTGELFF

v_gene: TRBV6-2/TRBV6-3
j_gene: TRBJ2-3
abundance: many
d_gene: NA
CDR3nt: TGTGCCAGCAGTTACCCACCAGATACGCAGTATTTT
CDR3aa: CASSYPPDTQYF

v_gene: TRBV12-3/TRBV12-4
j_gene: TRBJ1-6
abundance: many
d_gene: TRBD1
CDR3nt: TGTGCCAGCAGTTGGGACAGGGACTCACCCCTCCACTTT
CDR3aa: CASSWDRDSPLHF

v_gene: TRBV27
j_gene: TRBJ2-3
abundance: few
d_gene: TRBD2
CDR3nt: TGTGCCAGCAGTTACACAACCTTAGCGGGGGGCCGCACAGATACGCAGTATTTT
CDR3aa: CASSYTTLAGGRTDTQYF

v_gene: TRBV20-1
j_gene: TRBJ1-2
abundance: once
d_gene: NA
CDR3nt: TGCAGTGCGCAAAAGGGATCCGACTATGGCTACACCTTC
CDR3aa: CSAQKGSDYGYTF

v_gene: TRBV2
j_gene: TRBJ2-1
abundance: few
d_gene: NA
CDR3nt: TGTCCCTGCAGTGGTTACAATGAGCAGTTCTTC
CDR3aa: CPCSGYNEQFF

v_gene: TRBV20-1
j_gene: TRBJ1-2
abundance: many
d_gene: TRBD1
CDR3nt: TGCAGTGCTAGACAGGGGGTGGACTATGGCTACACCTTC
CDR3aa: CSARQGVDYGYTF

v_gene: TRBV29-1
j_gene: TRBJ1-1
abundance: many
d_gene: NA
CDR3nt: TGCAGCGTCTCGGGACACTTGAACACTGAAGCTTTCTTT
CDR3aa: CSVSGHLNTEAFF

v_gene: TRBV27
j_gene: TRBJ2-1
abundance: many
d_gene: NA
CDR3nt: TGTGCCAGCAGTCCCACGTGGCAGACATACAATGAGCAGTTCTTC
CDR3aa: CASSPTWQTYNEQFF

v_gene: TRBV7-8
j_gene: TRBJ2-3
abundance: NA
d_gene: NA
CDR3nt: TGTGCCAGTACGGACAGCACAGATAAGCAGTATTTT
CDR3aa: CASTDSTDKQYF

v_gene: TRBV5-1
j_gene: TRBJ2-1
abundance: once
d_gene: TRBD2
CDR3nt: TGCGCCAGCATCTTGGGACTAGCACAGACCTACAATGAGCAGTTCTTC
CDR3aa: CASILGLAQTYNEQFF

v_gene: TRBV12-3/TRBV12-4
j_gene: TRBJ1-1
abundance: many
d_gene: NA
CDR3nt: TGTGCCAGCAGTCGAACAGGGTTTCGGAACACTGAAGCTTTCTTT
CDR3aa: CASSRTGFRNTEAFF

v_gene: TRBV5-1
j_gene: TRBJ2-3
abundance: many
d_gene: NA
CDR3nt: TGCGCCAGCAGCTGGAAAGGGGACTCCTTCACAGATACGCAGTATTTT
CDR3aa: CASSWKGDSFTDTQYF

v_gene: TRBV10-3
j_gene: TRBJ2-7
abundance: many
d_gene: TRBD2
CDR3nt: TGTGCCATCAGTGAGTCGGCGGGAGGGCCTAACGAGCAGTACTTC
CDR3aa: CAISESAGGPNEQYF

v_gene: TRBV5-1
j_gene: TRBJ2-5
abundance: many
d_gene: NA
CDR3nt: TGCGCCAGCAGCTTTCGGGAGCAGGAGACCCAGTACTTC
CDR3aa: CASSFREQETQYF

v_gene: TRBV29-1
j_gene: TRBJ1-2
abundance: many
d_gene: TRBD1
CDR3nt: TGCAGCGTACCCACGGGACAGCAAGTTTATGGCTACACCTTC
CDR3aa: CSVPTGQQVYGYTF

v_gene: TRBV29-1
j_gene: TRBJ1-2
abundance: few
d_gene: TRBD1
CDR3nt: TGCAGCGCCTCGACAGGGGGTTTCTATGGCTACACCTTC
CDR3aa: CSASTGGFYGYTF

v_gene: TRBV20-1
j_gene: TRBJ2-1
abundance: many
d_gene: NA
CDR3nt: TGCAGTGCTAGGCCGACAGGGAGGGTCCATGAGCAGTTCTTC
CDR3aa: CSARPTGRVHEQFF

v_gene: TRBV14
j_gene: TRBJ2-7
abundance: many
d_gene: NA
CDR3nt: TGTGCCAGCAGCCAAGATGGTCGAGTCTACGAGCAGTACTTC
CDR3aa: CASSQDGRVYEQYF